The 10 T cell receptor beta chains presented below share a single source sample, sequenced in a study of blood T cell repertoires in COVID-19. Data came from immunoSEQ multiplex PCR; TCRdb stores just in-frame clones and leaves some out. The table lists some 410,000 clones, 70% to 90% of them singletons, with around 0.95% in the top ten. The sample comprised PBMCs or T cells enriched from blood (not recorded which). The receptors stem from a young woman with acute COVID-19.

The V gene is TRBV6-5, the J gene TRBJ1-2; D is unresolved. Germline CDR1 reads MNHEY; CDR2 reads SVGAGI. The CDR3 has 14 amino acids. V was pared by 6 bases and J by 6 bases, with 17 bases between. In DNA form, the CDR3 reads TGTGCCAGCAGCTTCGGCGGCGGAGCGCATGGCTACACCTTC. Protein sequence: CASSFGGGAHGYTF.

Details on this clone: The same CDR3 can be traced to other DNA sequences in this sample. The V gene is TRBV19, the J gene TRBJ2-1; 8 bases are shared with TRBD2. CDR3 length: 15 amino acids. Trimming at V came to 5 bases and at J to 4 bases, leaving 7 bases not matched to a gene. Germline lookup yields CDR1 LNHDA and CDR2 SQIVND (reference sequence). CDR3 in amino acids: CASSLSSGGYNEQFF. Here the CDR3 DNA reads TGTGCCAGTAGTTTATCCAGCGGGGGTTACAATGAGCAGTTCTTC.

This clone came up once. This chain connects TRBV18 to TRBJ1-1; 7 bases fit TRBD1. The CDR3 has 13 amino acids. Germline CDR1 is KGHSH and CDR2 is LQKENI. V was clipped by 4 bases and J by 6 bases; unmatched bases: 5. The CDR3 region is CASSLGQDPEAFF. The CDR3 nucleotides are TGTGCCAGCTCACTAGGACAGGACCCTGAAGCTTTCTTT.

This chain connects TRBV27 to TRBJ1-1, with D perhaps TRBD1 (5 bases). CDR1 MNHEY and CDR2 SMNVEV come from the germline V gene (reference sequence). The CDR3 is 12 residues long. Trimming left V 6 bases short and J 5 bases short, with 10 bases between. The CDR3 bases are TGTGCCAGCAGCCACGGGGGGACTGAAGCTTTCTTT. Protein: CASSHGGTEAFF.

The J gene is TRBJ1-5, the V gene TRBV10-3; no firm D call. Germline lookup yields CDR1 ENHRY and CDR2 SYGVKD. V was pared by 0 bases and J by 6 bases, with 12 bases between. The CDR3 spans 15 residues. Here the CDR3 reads CAISESAGPGQPQHF. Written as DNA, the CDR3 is TGTGCCATCAGTGAGTCGGCGGGTCCGGGTCAGCCCCAGCATTTT.

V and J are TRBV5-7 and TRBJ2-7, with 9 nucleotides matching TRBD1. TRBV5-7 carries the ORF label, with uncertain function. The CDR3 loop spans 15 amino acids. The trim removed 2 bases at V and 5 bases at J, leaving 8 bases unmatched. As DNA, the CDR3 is TGTGCCAGCAGCTTAACCGGGACAGGGCACAACGAGCAGTACTTC. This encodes CASSLTGTGHNEQYF.

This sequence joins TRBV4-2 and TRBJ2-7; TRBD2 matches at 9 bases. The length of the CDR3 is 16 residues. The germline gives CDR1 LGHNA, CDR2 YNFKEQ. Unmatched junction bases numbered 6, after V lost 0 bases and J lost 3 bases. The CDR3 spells CASSQEGAGGFYEQYF. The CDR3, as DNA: TGTGCCAGCAGCCAAGAGGGAGCGGGGGGTTTCTACGAGCAGTACTTC.

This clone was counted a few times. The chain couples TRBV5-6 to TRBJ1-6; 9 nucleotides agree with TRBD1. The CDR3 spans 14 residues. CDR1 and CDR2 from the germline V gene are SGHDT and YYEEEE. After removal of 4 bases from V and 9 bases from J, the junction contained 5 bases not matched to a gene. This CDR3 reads CASSETGGSSPLHF. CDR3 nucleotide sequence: TGTGCCAGCAGCGAAACAGGGGGCAGTTCACCCCTCCACTTT.

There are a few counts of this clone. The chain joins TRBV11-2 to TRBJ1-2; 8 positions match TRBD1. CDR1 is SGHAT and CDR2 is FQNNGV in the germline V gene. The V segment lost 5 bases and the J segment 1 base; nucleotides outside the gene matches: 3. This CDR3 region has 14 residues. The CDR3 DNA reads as TGTGCCAGCAGCATGGGACAGGATAACTATGGCTACACCTTC. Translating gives CASSMGQDNYGYTF.

The CDR3 reads CASSQEQGGSNQPQHF. The CDR3 DNA follows: TGCGCCAGCAGCCAAGAGCAGGGGGGAAGCAATCAGCCCCAGCATTTT. The chain joins TRBV4-1 to TRBJ1-5, with TRBD1 matching over 7 bases. The germline V gene encodes CDR1 MGHRA and CDR2 YSYEKL. CDR3 length: 16 residues. The V and J ends lost 0 bases and 1 base, in that order; junction bases with no gene match: 3.